Each of the 13 T cell receptor beta chains below was sequenced from the same sample in a study of cytomegalovirus exposure and HLA in healthy donors. Primers: 60 Vbeta forward and 13 Jbeta reverse. Profiling relied on immunoSEQ multiplex PCR, and the TCRdb table lists in-frame clones only, not all of them. The sample consists of some 180,000 clones, 75% to 85% of them appearing once. Specimen: PBMCs. These receptor sequences come from a woman in her 30s in good health and CMV-seropositive.

This rearrangement joins TRBV7-9 to TRBJ2-5, with 10 bases aligning to TRBD1. Trimming cost V 5 bases and J 4 bases; bases outside gene matches: 13. Germline CDR1 reads SEHNR; CDR2 reads FQNEAQ (reference sequence). The CDR3 is made up of 17 amino acids. In DNA, the CDR3 is TGTGCCAGCAGCGCGACAGGGGGCGCCGAAATAACAGAGACCCAGTACTTC. Translating it yields CASSATGGAEITETQYF.

The rearrangement joins TRBV7-3 to TRBJ2-1, with 10 bases that match TRBD2. Germline V gene lookup returns CDR1 SGHTA and CDR2 FQGTGA. V trimming: 5 bases; J trimming: 8 bases; junction bases outside the gene matches: 12. The CDR3 runs 16 residues. Here the CDR3 reads CASSPGPSGGGDEQFF. The CDR3 DNA is TGTGCCAGCAGCCCAGGCCCTAGCGGGGGTGGTGATGAGCAGTTCTTC.

The rearrangement uses TRBV5-1 and TRBJ2-2; D perhaps matches TRBD2 (5 bases). Trimming shortened V by 0 bases and J by 5 bases, and 11 bases separated the two germline ends. CDR1 is SGHRS, CDR2 YFSETQ, per germline. The CDR3 runs to 15 residues. The CDR3 nucleotides are TGCGCCAGCAGCTTGGGCGACTATACTACCGGGGAGCTGTTTTTT. This translates into CASSLGDYTTGELFF. Full variable domain (missing parts from reference TRBV5-1 and TRBJ2-2): KAGVTQTPRYLIKTRGQQVTLSCSPISGHRSVSWYQQTPGQGLQFLFEYFSETQRNKGNFPGRFSGRQFSNSRSEMNVSTLELGDSALYLCASSLGDYTTGELFFGEGSRLTVL.

This clone was recorded only once. This sample includes further DNA sequences coding for the same CDR3. This chain joins TRBV2 and TRBJ1-6; 9 positions match TRBD1. Germline values: CDR1 SNHLY, CDR2 FYNNEI. V shed 3 bases and J 6 bases; nucleotides not matched to a gene: 3. The CDR3 length is 15 residues. The CDR3 here is CASSESTGGNSPLHF. The CDR3 DNA is TGTGCCAGCAGTGAGTCGACAGGGGGTAATTCACCCCTCCACTTT.

The chain has TRBV11-2 and TRBJ1-6; the D gene is possibly TRBD1 (6 bases). The germline CDR1 and CDR2 sequences are SGHAT and FQNNGV. The V and J ends lost 1 base and 7 bases respectively, with 17 bases between them. This CDR3 comprises 17 residues. CDR3 sequence reads: CASSLAGYRERNSPLHF. In nucleotides, the CDR3 is TGTGCCAGCAGCTTAGCGGGGTACAGGGAACGGAATTCACCCCTCCACTTT.

V and J are TRBV7-9 and TRBJ2-5; 7 bases agree with TRBD2. V lost 4 bases to trimming and J lost 0 bases; unmatched junction nucleotides: 8. Germline-derived CDR1 and CDR2 are SEHNR and FQNEAQ (reference sequence). This CDR3 spans 16 amino acids. The CDR3 reads CASSSPFAGDQETQYF. CDR3 in DNA: TGTGCCAGCAGCTCCCCCTTTGCGGGAGACCAAGAGACCCAGTACTTC.

This sequence joins TRBV28 and TRBJ1-5; D ambiguous. CDR3 size: 13 residues. Trimming shortened V by 10 bases and J by 4 bases, and 14 bases separated the two germline ends. Germline loops: CDR1 MDHEN, CDR2 SYDVKM. The CDR3: CAISPAENQPQHF. The CDR3 coding sequence is TGTGCCATCTCGCCTGCGGAAAATCAGCCCCAGCATTTT. The variable domain in full, with the rest retrieved from reference TRBV28 and TRBJ1-5, is DVKVTQSSRYLVKRTGEKVFLECVQDMDHENMFWYRQDPGLGLRLIYFSYDVKMKEKGDIPEGYSVSREKKERFSLILESASTNQTSMYLCAISPAENQPQHFGDGTRLSIL.

CDR3 DNA sequence: TGTGCCAGCAGCCGACAGGGCTCCTACGAGCAGTACTTC. Amino acid sequence: CASSRQGSYEQYF. The chain carries TRBV7-9 and TRBJ2-5; 7 bases map to TRBD1. The DNA end is a closer match to TRBJ2-7, so the J assignment may be wrong. The germline gives CDR1 SEHNR, CDR2 FQNEAQ (reference sequence). The CDR3 spans 13 residues.

CDR3 nucleotide sequence: TGTGCCAGCAGCTTGTTCGGGGTAGGGACCGGGGAGCTGTTTTTT. Translating it yields CASSLFGVGTGELFF. The chain links TRBV5-6 to TRBJ2-2, with D tentatively TRBD2 (5 bases). V lost 1 base and J lost 5, with 12 bases in between. Per germline, CDR1 SGHDT and CDR2 YYEEEE. The CDR3 loop spans 15 amino acids.

This clone was counted a few times. CDR3 region: CASSPLVKIGAFF. CDR3 in DNA: TGTGCCAGCAGTCCCTTGGTCAAAATCGGAGCTTTCTTT. The chain links TRBV11-2 to TRBJ1-1, with D hard to call. Germline V gene data show CDR1 as SGHAT and CDR2 as FQNNGV. Trimming stripped 6 bases from V and 10 bases from J, with 18 bases between. This CDR3 contains 13 residues.

The V and J genes are TRBV7-9 and TRBJ2-7; D unclear. V lost 5 bases, J lost 1 base, and 18 bases lay in between. Germline V gene sequence: CDR1 SEHNR, CDR2 FQNEAQ (reference sequence). This CDR3 region has 16 residues. CDR3 DNA: TGTGCCAGCAGCCCACGGGTCGGTTCTAATTCCTACGAGCAGTACTTC. It yields the protein CASSPRVGSNSYEQYF.

The CDR3 reads CAISESWRDRGRQPQHF. The CDR3 DNA follows: TGTGCCATCAGTGAATCATGGCGGGACAGGGGGCGTCAGCCCCAGCATTTT. The J gene is TRBJ1-5, the V gene TRBV10-3, with TRBD1 matching over 12 bases. The germline V gene has CDR1 ENHRY and CDR2 SYGVKD. This CDR3 is built from 17 residues. V shed 3 bases, J shed 6 bases, and the junction held 9 bases outside the gene matches.

The chain joins TRBV2 to TRBJ1-3; a weak D match, TRBD1 (6 bases). The CDR3 runs 14 residues. The V end lost 8 bases, the J end lost 0 bases, and 11 bases lay between the germline ends. Germline CDR1 reads SNHLY; CDR2 reads FYNNEI. The CDR3 reads CASVDRSSGNTIYF. In DNA form, the CDR3 reads TGTGCCAGCGTCGACAGGAGCTCTGGAAACACCATATATTTT.